This T cell receptor beta chain comes out of a study of early T cells in non-severe SARS-CoV-2 infection. This clonotype was counted between two and nine times. The antigen is not known. Each CDR3 protein gets one entry after TCRdb re-called the 5' RACE reads with MiXCR. This table holds roughly 81,000 distinct CDR3 sequences, around an eighth found once. This CDR3 has 14 residues. CDR1 and CDR2 from the germline V gene are SGHAT and FQNNGV. The ends were cut back, 5 bases at V and 8 bases at J, with 18 bases in the middle. Findings and caveats of the study: Reliance on VDJdb matching favored anti-spike CD8 responses; private and CD4 specificities were missed.

The sequence came from an adult who was a healthcare worker with PCR-confirmed SARS-CoV-2 infection or an uninfected control (not recorded which). Material: whole blood. The J gene is TRBJ1-2, the V gene TRBV11-2, with a weak D call TRBD1 (5 bases). The CDR3 loop reads CASSPMDGTGGYTF. The CDR3 DNA follows: TGTGCCAGCAGCCCCATGGACGGGACTGGGGGCTACACCTTC. Supplemented by reference TRBV11-2 and TRBJ1-2, the full variable domain reads EAGVAQSPRYKIIEKRQSVAFWCNPISGHATLYWYQQILGQGPKLLIQFQNNGVVDDSQLPKDRFSAERLKGVDSTLKIQPAKLEDSAVYLCASSPMDGTGGYTFGSGTRLTVV.